These 16 T cell receptor beta chains originate from one sample sequenced in a study of blood T cell repertoires in COVID-19. TCRdb's copy holds only in-frame clones and misses some; the assay was immunoSEQ multiplex PCR. The table includes 240,000 or so clones, around 87% detected once. The sequenced material came from PBMCs or T cells enriched from blood (not recorded which). The receptors come from a woman aged 35 to 49 with acute COVID-19.

The V call is TRBV5-1, the J call TRBJ2-1, with TRBD2 matching 7 bases. V shed 2 bases, J shed 6 bases, and the junction held 8 bases outside the gene matches. The CDR3 contains 15 residues. In germline, CDR1 is SGHRS, CDR2 YFSETQ. CDR3 bases: TGCGCCAGCAGCTTCGAAGCGGGACTCGTCAATGAGCAGTTCTTC. It is translated as CASSFEAGLVNEQFF.

This rearrangement joins TRBV7-9 to TRBJ2-7; the D is unclear. There are 14 residues in the CDR3. Germline CDR1 and CDR2: SEHNR and FQNEAQ (reference sequence). Between the trimmed V and J ends, which lost 1 base and 1 base, there was a span of 8 bases. The CDR3 reads CASSLGLGSYEQYF. In DNA, the CDR3 is TGTGCCAGCAGCTTAGGCCTAGGATCCTACGAGCAGTACTTC.

The rearrangement uses TRBV11-2 and TRBJ1-3, with D possibly being TRBD1 (5 bases). This CDR3 is 15 amino acids long. Germline CDR1 SGHAT, CDR2 FQNNGV. V was trimmed by 5 bases and J by 0 bases, leaving 11 bases between them. CDR3 in DNA: TGTGCCAGCAGCCCAGTCGGGGGCTCTGGAAACACCATATATTTT. It yields the protein CASSPVGGSGNTIYF.

The chain combines TRBV7-9 with TRBJ1-6; 8 nucleotides line up with TRBD1. The CDR3 consists of 16 residues. Germline trimming cut 5 bases from V and 4 bases from J; bases unmatched to any gene: 7. Germline CDR1 SEHNR, CDR2 FQNEAQ (reference sequence). The CDR3 region is CASSIHRGTYNSPLHF. In DNA form, the CDR3 reads TGTGCCAGCAGCATACACAGGGGGACTTATAATTCACCCCTCCACTTT.

In DNA form, the CDR3 reads TGCGCCAGCAGCTTGTACGGGAGCGAGCAGTACTTC. Protein sequence: CASSLYGSEQYF. V gene TRBV5-1 combines with J gene TRBJ2-7; possible D gene TRBD2, 6 bases. The germline gives CDR1 SGHRS, CDR2 YFSETQ. CDR3 length equals 12 residues. Trimming took off 1 base at V and 6 bases at J, with 8 bases between the two ends.

The chain couples TRBV19 to TRBJ1-5, with 8 bases identical to TRBD1. CDR1 is LNHDA, CDR2 SQIVND, per germline (reference sequence). The CDR3 extends over 18 amino acids. V lost 3 bases to trimming and J lost 3 bases; unmatched junction nucleotides: 13. The CDR3, as DNA: TGTGCCAGTAGTATCGCGTTTTGGGACAGGTCGGACAATCAGCCCCAGCATTTT. Protein sequence: CASSIAFWDRSDNQPQHF.

The chain employs TRBV12-5 and TRBJ2-4; D is ambiguous. The ends were cut back, 2 bases at V and 4 bases at J, with 15 bases in the middle. CDR3 size: 16 residues. Germline V CDR1 and CDR2: LGHNT, FRNRAP. The CDR3 DNA sequence: TGTGCTAGTGGTTTGTCCTCTCTCCTCGGGAAAAACATTCAGTACTTC. Translating it yields CASGLSSLLGKNIQYF.

The rearrangement joins TRBV7-9 to TRBJ1-4; 11 bases are shared with TRBD1. The CDR3 is 16 amino acids. With V trimmed by 10 bases and J by 0 bases, 7 bases remained unmatched. Per germline, CDR1 SEHNR and CDR2 FQNEAQ (reference sequence). The CDR3 DNA follows: TGTGCCATCACACCGGGACAGGGGGCAACTAATGAAAAACTGTTTTTT. The encoded protein is CAITPGQGATNEKLFF.

The CDR3 loop is CASSSVHEQYF. The DNA for the CDR3 is TGTGCCAGCAGCTCGGTACACGAGCAGTACTTC. This chain connects TRBV5-6 to TRBJ2-7; D is ambiguous. Germline V gene data show CDR1 as SGHDT and CDR2 as YYEEEE. The CDR3 is 11 residues long. Between the trimmed V and J ends, which lost 3 bases and 5 bases, there was a span of 6 bases.

The V call is TRBV19, the J call TRBJ2-7; a weak D match, TRBD2 (6 bases). Trimming took off 4 bases at V and 4 bases at J, with 20 bases between the two ends. Germline V gives CDR1 LNHDA, CDR2 SQIVND (reference sequence). The CDR3 consists of 16 residues. Written as DNA, the CDR3 is TGTGCCAGTAGTAAAAGCAGGGAGTCTGGACTATACGAGCAGTACTTC. It translates to CASSKSRESGLYEQYF. The full variable domain, with the rest looked up from reference TRBV19 and TRBJ2-7, is DGGITQSPKYLFRKEGQNVTLSCEQNLNHDAMYWYRQDPGQGLRLIYYSQIVNDFQKGDIAEGYSVSREKKESFPLTVTSAQKNPTAFYLCASSKSRESGLYEQYFGPGTRLTVT.

This chain joins TRBV9 and TRBJ2-3; a weak D match, TRBD2 (5 bases). In germline, CDR1 is SGDLS, CDR2 YYNGEE. Deletions cut 0 bases from V and 0 bases from J, with 11 bases between. This CDR3 region has 16 residues. This CDR3 is CASSVVSGSSTDTQYF. The DNA for the CDR3 is TGTGCCAGCAGCGTAGTAAGCGGCTCTAGCACAGATACGCAGTATTTT.

This clone was seen only a few times. The rearrangement joins TRBV7-8 to TRBJ2-7; 11 bases are shared with TRBD1. The germline gives CDR1 SGHVS, CDR2 FQNEAQ. This CDR3 spans 15 amino acids. Losses at the gene ends were 5 bases for V and 2 bases for J; bases not matched to a gene: 5. CDR3 protein: CASSPRDRGTYEQYF. CDR3 DNA sequence: TGTGCCAGCAGCCCGCGGGACAGGGGGACCTACGAGCAGTACTTC.

The table lists this clone with a count of one. This chain links TRBV19 with TRBJ2-2, with 7 positions matching TRBD2. After removal of 8 bases from V and 0 bases from J, the junction contained 6 bases not matched to a gene. Per the germline V gene, CDR1 is LNHDA and CDR2 is SQIVND (reference sequence). This CDR3 is built from 15 residues. The CDR3 nucleotides are TGTGCCAGTTCACTTCTAGCGGCGAACACCGGGGAGCTGTTTTTT. This translates into CASSLLAANTGELFF.

The CDR3 nucleotides are TGTGCCAGCGGGGGGGCGTTGGATAGCAATCAGCCCCAGCATTTT. Translating it yields CASGGALDSNQPQHF. The gene calls are TRBV6-1 and TRBJ1-5; D might be TRBD1 (6 bases). CDR3 length equals 15 residues. V lost 8 bases and J 0 bases, leaving 14 bases between the germline ends. CDR1 MNHNS and CDR2 SASEGT come from the germline V gene.

The rearrangement uses TRBV5-1 and TRBJ2-5; 7 bases fit TRBD2. CDR3 length: 16 residues. V shed 4 bases and J 2 bases; nucleotides not matched to a gene: 11. The germline gives CDR1 SGHRS, CDR2 YFSETQ. CDR3 sequence (DNA): TGCGCCAGCAGCCCACCTCCCCTAGCGGAGCAAGAGACCCAGTACTTC. It yields the protein CASSPPPLAEQETQYF.

This rearrangement joins TRBV7-9 to TRBJ1-3; D is undetermined. This CDR3 region has 12 residues. Germline V gene sequence: CDR1 SEHNR, CDR2 FQNEAQ (reference sequence). Trimming stripped 5 bases from V and 2 bases from J, with 4 bases between. CDR3 sequence: CASSPAGNTIYF. The CDR3 nucleotides are TGTGCCAGCAGCCCCGCTGGAAACACCATATATTTT.